The clone carrying this TCR beta chain has a single count. This specimen belongs to a study of technical replicates of blood from a few donors. There are 15 residues in the CDR3. CDR1 is SEHNR and CDR2 is FQNEAQ in the germline V gene (reference sequence). Trimming removed 5 bases from V and 5 bases from J; junction bases left unmatched: 4. Measured with immunoSEQ multiplex PCR; TCRdb has only the in-frame clones, and not every one. The data show tens of thousands of clones, 90% to 95% seen once. This sequence originates from a human donor in good health. The V call is TRBV7-9, the J call TRBJ2-1, with TRBD2 identical over 12 bases. Sequencing was performed on T cells isolated from PBMCs. CDR3 amino acids: CASSPGLAGNNEQFF. CDR3 coding DNA: TGTGCCAGCAGCCCTGGACTAGCGGGAAACAATGAGCAGTTCTTC.